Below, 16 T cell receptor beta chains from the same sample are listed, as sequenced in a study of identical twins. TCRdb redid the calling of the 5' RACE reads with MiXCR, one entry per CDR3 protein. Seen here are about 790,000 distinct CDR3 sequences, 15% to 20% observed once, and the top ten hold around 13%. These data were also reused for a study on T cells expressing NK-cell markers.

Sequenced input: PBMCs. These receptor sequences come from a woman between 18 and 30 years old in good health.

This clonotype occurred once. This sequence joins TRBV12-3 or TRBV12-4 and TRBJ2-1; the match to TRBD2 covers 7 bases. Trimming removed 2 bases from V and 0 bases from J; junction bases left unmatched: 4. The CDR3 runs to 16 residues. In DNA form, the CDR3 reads TGTGCCAGCAGTTTATCGGGCGGGAGCTCCTACAATGAGCAGTTCTTC. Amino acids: CASSLSGGSSYNEQFF.

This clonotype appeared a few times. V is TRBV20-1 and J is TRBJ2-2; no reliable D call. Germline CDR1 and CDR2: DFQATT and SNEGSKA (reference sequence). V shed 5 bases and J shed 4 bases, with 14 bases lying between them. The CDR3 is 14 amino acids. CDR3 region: CSALLQLSTGELFF. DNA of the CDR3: TGCAGTGCTTTACTACAGCTATCCACCGGGGAGCTGTTTTTT.

Here the CDR3 reads CSVPGIYEQYF. The CDR3 DNA is TGCAGTGTACCGGGCATCTACGAGCAGTACTTC. The chain links TRBV20-1 to TRBJ2-7; no firm D call. Trimming left V 7 bases short and J 3 bases short, with 10 bases between. The V gene's germline CDR1 is DFQATT and CDR2 SNEGSKA (reference sequence). This CDR3 has 11 residues.

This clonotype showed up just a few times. CDR3 bases: TGTGCCAGCAGCTCCAGGGTATACGGAAACACCATATATTTT. Protein sequence: CASSSRVYGNTIYF. V and J are TRBV7-6 and TRBJ1-3, with a weak D call TRBD1 (5 bases). In germline, CDR1 is SGHVS, CDR2 FNYEAQ. Trimming took off 4 bases at V and 4 bases at J, with 11 bases between the two ends. The CDR3 totals 14 residues.

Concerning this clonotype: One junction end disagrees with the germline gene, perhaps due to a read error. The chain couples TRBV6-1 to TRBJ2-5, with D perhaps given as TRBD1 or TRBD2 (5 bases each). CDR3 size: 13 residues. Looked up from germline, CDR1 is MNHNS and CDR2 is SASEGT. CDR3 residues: CASSETGTTTQCF. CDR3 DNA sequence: TGTGCCAGCAGCGAAACCGGGACCACCACCCAGTGCTTC.

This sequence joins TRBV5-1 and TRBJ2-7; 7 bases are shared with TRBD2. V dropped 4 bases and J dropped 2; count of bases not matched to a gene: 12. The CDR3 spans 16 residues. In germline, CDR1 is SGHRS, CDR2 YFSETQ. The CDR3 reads CASSRRGEAITYEQYF. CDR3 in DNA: TGCGCCAGCAGCCGCCGGGGGGAGGCGATTACCTACGAGCAGTACTTC.

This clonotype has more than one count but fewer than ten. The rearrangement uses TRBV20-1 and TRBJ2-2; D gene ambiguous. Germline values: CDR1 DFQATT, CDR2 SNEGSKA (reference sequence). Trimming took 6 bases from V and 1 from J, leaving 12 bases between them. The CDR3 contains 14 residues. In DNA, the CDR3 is TGCAGTGCCAGATACCCAGAGAACACCGGGGAGCTGTTTTTT. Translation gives CSARYPENTGELFF.

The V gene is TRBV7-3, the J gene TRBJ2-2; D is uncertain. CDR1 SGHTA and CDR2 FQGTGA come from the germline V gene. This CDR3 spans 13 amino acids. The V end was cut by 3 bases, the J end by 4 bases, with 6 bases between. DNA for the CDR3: TGTGCCAGCAGCTTTGGTATCACCGGGGAGCTGTTTTTT. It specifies CASSFGITGELFF. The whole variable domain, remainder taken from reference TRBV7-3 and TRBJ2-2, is GAGVSQTPSNKVTEKGKYVELRCDPISGHTALYWYRQSLGQGPEFLIYFQGTGAADDSGLPNDRFFAVRPEGSVSTLKIQRTERGDSAVYLCASSFGITGELFFGEGSRLTVL.

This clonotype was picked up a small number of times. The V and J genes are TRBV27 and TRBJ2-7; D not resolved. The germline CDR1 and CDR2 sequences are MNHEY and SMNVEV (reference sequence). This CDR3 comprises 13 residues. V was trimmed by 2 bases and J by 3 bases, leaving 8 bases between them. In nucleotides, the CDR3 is TGTGCCAGCAGTTTACGGGCATACTACGAGCAGTACTTC. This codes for CASSLRAYYEQYF.

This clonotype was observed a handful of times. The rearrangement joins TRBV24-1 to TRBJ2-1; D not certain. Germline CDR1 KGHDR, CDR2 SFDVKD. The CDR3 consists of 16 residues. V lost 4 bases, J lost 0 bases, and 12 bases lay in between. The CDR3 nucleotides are TGTGCCACCAGTGACGGAAAGCGAGGCTCCTACAATGAGCAGTTCTTC. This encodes CATSDGKRGSYNEQFF.

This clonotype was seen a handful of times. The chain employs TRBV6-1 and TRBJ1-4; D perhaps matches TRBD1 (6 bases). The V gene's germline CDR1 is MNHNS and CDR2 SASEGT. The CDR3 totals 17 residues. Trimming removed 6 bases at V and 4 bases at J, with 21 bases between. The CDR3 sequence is CASSPSGVGAINEKLFF. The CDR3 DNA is TGTGCCAGCAGCCCTTCAGGGGTCGGGGCAATTAATGAAAAACTGTTTTTT.

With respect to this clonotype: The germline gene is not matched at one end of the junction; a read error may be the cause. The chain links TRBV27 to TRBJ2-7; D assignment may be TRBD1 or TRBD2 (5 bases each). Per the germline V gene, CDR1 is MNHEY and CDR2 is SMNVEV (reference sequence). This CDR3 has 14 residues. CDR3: CASSPITAGTSQSF. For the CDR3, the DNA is TGTGCCAGCAGCCCCATAACCGCCGGGACCTCTCAGTCCTTC.

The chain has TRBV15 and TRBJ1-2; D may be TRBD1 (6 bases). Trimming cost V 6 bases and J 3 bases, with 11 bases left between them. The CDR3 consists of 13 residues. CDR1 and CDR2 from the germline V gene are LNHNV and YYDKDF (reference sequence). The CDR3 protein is CATRREGDYGYTF. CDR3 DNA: TGTGCCACCAGGAGGGAGGGGGACTATGGCTACACCTTC.

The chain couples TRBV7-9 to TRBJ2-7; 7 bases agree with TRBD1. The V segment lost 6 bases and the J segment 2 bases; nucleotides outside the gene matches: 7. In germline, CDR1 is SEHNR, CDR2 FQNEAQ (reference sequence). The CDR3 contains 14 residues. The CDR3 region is CASRPGTETYEQYF. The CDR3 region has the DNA TGTGCCAGCAGACCCGGGACAGAGACCTACGAGCAGTACTTC.

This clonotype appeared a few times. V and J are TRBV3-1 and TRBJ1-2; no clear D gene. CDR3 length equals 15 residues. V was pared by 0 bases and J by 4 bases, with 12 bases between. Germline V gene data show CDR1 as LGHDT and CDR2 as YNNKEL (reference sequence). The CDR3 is CASSQEVGRPYGYTF. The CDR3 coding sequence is TGTGCCAGCAGCCAAGAAGTAGGACGGCCCTATGGCTACACCTTC.

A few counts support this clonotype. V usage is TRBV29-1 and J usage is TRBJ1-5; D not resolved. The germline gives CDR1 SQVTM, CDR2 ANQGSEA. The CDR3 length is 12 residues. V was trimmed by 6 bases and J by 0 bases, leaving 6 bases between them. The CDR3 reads CSVGYSNQPQHF. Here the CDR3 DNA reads TGCAGCGTGGGGTATAGCAATCAGCCCCAGCATTTT.